This TCR beta chain was found in a study of T cells after yellow fever vaccination. TCRdb fed the 5' RACE reads into MiXCR, producing one record per CDR3 protein. Of 450,000 to 600,000 distinct CDR3 sequences in the sample, approximately 15% were seen once. The CDR3 consists of 16 residues. Trimming took off 5 bases at V and 0 bases at J, with 15 bases between the two ends. V is TRBV12-3 or TRBV12-4 and J is TRBJ2-3, with a tentative D call TRBD2 (6 bases). The source material was PBMCs, sampled on the day of the yellow fever booster vaccination. The TCR sequence derives from a man aged 25 to 40 who received the YFV17D yellow fever vaccine. CDR3 in DNA: TGTGCCAGCAGTCGCAGGGCGGGAACTAGCACAGATACGCAGTATTTT. This codes for CASSRRAGTSTDTQYF.